This T cell receptor beta chain was recorded in a study of CD8+ T cells in alopecia areata. The treatment denotes: oral pan-JAK inhibitor, 5-10 mg twice daily. Isolated RNA was reverse transcribed into cDNA used as the sequencing template. The protocol was immunoSEQ multiplex PCR, while the TCRdb copy is restricted to in-frame clones and leaves out a portion. The table shows 200,000 to 250,000 clones, with about 50% occurring only once. Germline loops: CDR1 SQVTM, CDR2 ANQGSEA. Trimming took off 3 bases at V and 0 bases at J, with 4 bases between the two ends. The CDR3 contains 12 residues. The V call is TRBV29-1, the J call TRBJ2-3; no firm D call. This clonotype was obtained from a human donor with alopecia areata. Sequenced here: CD4+ T cells sorted from blood, sampled at week 4, from a patient treated with tofacitinib. The CDR3, as DNA: TGCAGCGTTGAGGGGAGCACAGATACGCAGTATTTT. This codes for CSVEGSTDTQYF.